The 29 T cell receptor beta chains reported below all come from one sample, sequenced in a study of neurological immune-mediated disorders. Documented time point: technical triplicate 2. TCRdb re-called the 5' RACE reads through MiXCR, storing one row per CDR3 protein. The sample has more than 30,000 distinct CDR3 sequences; roughly 13% are singletons. Sequenced: CD4+ T cells from blood. Receptor source: a female donor with HTLV-1-associated myelopathy (HAM/TSP).

The chain is built from TRBV3-1 and TRBJ1-1, with D possibly being TRBD1 (5 bases). The CDR3 is made up of 17 amino acids. V gave up 1 base and J gave up 5 bases, with 20 bases separating them. CDR1 and CDR2 (germline): LGHDT, YNNKEL (reference sequence). Written as DNA, the CDR3 is TGTGCCAGCAGCCAAGGGGTCTCTGCAGGGCCGAAGACTGAAGCTTTCTTT. It yields the protein CASSQGVSAGPKTEAFF.

This clonotype has a count of ten or more. This chain connects TRBV12-5 to TRBJ2-7, with D uncertain. This CDR3 spans 15 amino acids. Germline V lookup: CDR1 LGHNT, CDR2 FRNRAP. Trimming pared 4 bases from V and 0 bases from J, leaving 13 bases between. The CDR3 DNA sequence: TGTGCTAGTGGTTCGGAGTTTTCGGCCTCCTACGAGCAGTACTTC. Translation gives CASGSEFSASYEQYF.

This clonotype appeared a single time. This may be a read error, as it is one base from a much larger clone. V and J are TRBV19 and TRBJ2-2; 8 bases fit TRBD2. This CDR3 comprises 16 residues. Unmatched junction bases numbered 9, after V lost 8 bases and J lost 1 base. CDR1 and CDR2 from the germline V gene are LNHDA and SQIVND (reference sequence). CDR3 in DNA: TGTGCCAGTTCCCCCTCACTAGCGGTGAACACCGGGGAGCTGTTTTTT. The encoded protein is CASSPSLAVNTGELFF.

The chain is built from TRBV28 and TRBJ2-1; no definite D call. The V gene lost 3 bases and the J gene lost 6 bases, with 3 bases spanning the gap. The CDR3 runs 11 residues. From germline, CDR1 is MDHEN and CDR2 SYDVKM. CDR3 sequence: CASSFFNEQFF. The DNA of the CDR3 is TGTGCCAGCAGTTTTTTCAATGAGCAGTTCTTC.

This clonotype was observed at least ten times. The rearrangement joins TRBV3-1 to TRBJ2-1, with a possible D match to TRBD1 (5 bases). Germline V gene data show CDR1 as LGHDT and CDR2 as YNNKEL (reference sequence). V dropped 0 bases and J dropped 12 bases, with 9 bases sitting between them. The CDR3 has 12 amino acids. The CDR3 DNA follows: TGTGCCAGCAGCCAAGATCCCCAGGGGCAGTTCTTC. It is translated as CASSQDPQGQFF.

This sequence joins TRBV5-1 and TRBJ2-2; TRBD1 matches at 9 bases. V was pared by 6 bases and J by 3 bases, with 9 bases of the junction left unmatched. Germline CDR1 is SGHRS and CDR2 is YFSETQ. The CDR3 length is 16 residues. The CDR3 loop reads CASTSGQGYDTGELFF. The CDR3 DNA reads as TGCGCCAGCACCTCTGGACAGGGGTATGACACCGGGGAGCTGTTTTTT.

This clonotype was picked up many times. This chain uses TRBV3-1 with TRBJ2-3, with 11 bases aligning to TRBD2. V trimming: 5 bases; J trimming: 4 bases; junction bases outside the gene matches: 8. The CDR3 covers 16 residues. The germline gives CDR1 LGHDT, CDR2 YNNKEL (reference sequence). CDR3: CASSFRLAGNADTQYF. In nucleotides, the CDR3 is TGTGCCAGCAGCTTTAGACTAGCGGGGAACGCAGATACGCAGTATTTT.

This clonotype was counted ten times or more. This chain connects TRBV20-1 to TRBJ2-1, with TRBD1 as a possible D gene (6 bases). CDR3 length: 16 amino acids. Per germline, CDR1 DFQATT and CDR2 SNEGSKA (reference sequence). With 1 base removed from V and 7 bases from J, the gap between germline ends came to 20 bases. CDR3: CSARAPEGEPRNEQFF. Written as DNA, the CDR3 is TGCAGTGCTAGAGCCCCAGAGGGGGAGCCTAGGAATGAGCAGTTCTTC.

This clonotype was seen ten or more times. CDR3 loop: CASSPSVAGVGEQFF. The CDR3 coding sequence is TGTGCCAGCAGTCCCTCGGTAGCGGGAGTGGGTGAGCAGTTCTTC. The chain is built from TRBV6-6 and TRBJ2-1; 9 bases are shared with TRBD2. Germline loops: CDR1 MNHNY, CDR2 SVGAGI (reference sequence). CDR3 length equals 15 residues. V lost 5 bases and J lost 9; bases outside the gene matches: 11.

The chain joins TRBV28 to TRBJ2-3; no clear D gene. The CDR3 loop spans 11 amino acids. Trimming pared 10 bases from V and 4 bases from J, leaving 9 bases between. The V gene's germline CDR1 is MDHEN and CDR2 SYDVKM. The CDR3 DNA reads TGTGCCACCCTCAAGGCAGATACGCAGTATTTT. It codes for CATLKADTQYF.

This clonotype was seen many times. The chain uses TRBV3-2 and TRBJ2-3; TRBD1 is taken as the D call from the table, unchecked against the DNA. TRBV3-2 is designated a pseudogene. The CDR3 extends over 13 amino acids. The CDR3 spells CASSTTGRDTQYF. The CDR3 DNA follows: TGTGCCAGCAGCACAACGGGGCGAGATACGCAGTATTTT.

The sample holds many counts of this clonotype. The chain carries TRBV20-1 and TRBJ2-7; the D gene is possibly TRBD2 (7 bases). V was pared by 3 bases and J by 3 bases, with 15 bases between. Looked up from germline, CDR1 is DFQATT and CDR2 is SNEGSKA (reference sequence). This CDR3 contains 14 residues. In DNA, the CDR3 is TGCAGTGCTAGCCGGGGGGCCGTAAACTACGAGCAGTACTTC. It encodes CSASRGAVNYEQYF.

This clonotype was observed at least ten times. The genes are TRBV6-2 or TRBV6-3 and TRBJ2-1; D not resolved. Germline values: CDR1 MNHEY, CDR2 SVGEGT. This CDR3 is built from 13 residues. Trimming removed 2 bases at V and 7 bases at J, with 9 bases between. CDR3 DNA: TGTGCCAGCAGTTACCTTAGGGCTAATGAGCAGTTCTTC. The encoded protein is CASSYLRANEQFF.

The chain links TRBV11-3 to TRBJ2-2; no firm D call. CDR1 and CDR2 from the germline V gene are SGHNT and YENEEA. The CDR3 is 15 amino acids. The CDR3 loop is CAARARSSTTGELFF. In nucleotides, the CDR3 is TGTGCTGCTCGAGCTAGGAGTTCTACAACCGGGGAGCTGTTTTTT.

This clonotype came up many times. The V gene is TRBV24-1, the J gene TRBJ2-5; the D is unclear. The CDR3 consists of 12 residues. CDR1 is KGHDR and CDR2 is SFDVKD in the germline V gene. V lost 3 bases to trimming and J lost 5 bases, with 6 bases between them. The CDR3: CATSDPQETQYF. The CDR3 DNA sequence: TGTGCCACCAGTGATCCACAGGAGACCCAGTACTTC.

This clonotype was found many times. This sequence joins TRBV21-1 and TRBJ2-3; the table's TRBD2 call for D was not verified on the DNA. TRBV21-1 is a documented pseudogene. The CDR3 extends over 18 amino acids. CDR3 sequence reads: CASSSDSGSDQFTDTQYF. The CDR3 DNA follows: TGTGCCAGCAGCAGCGATAGCGGGAGCGACCAATTCACAGATACGCAGTATTTT.

By proportion, this clonotype is medium-sized. The chain links TRBV20-1 to TRBJ1-3; no reliable D call. The length of the CDR3 is 14 residues. Trimming removed 0 bases from V and 7 bases from J, with 13 bases in between. Germline V CDR1 and CDR2: DFQATT, SNEGSKA (reference sequence). The CDR3 loop reads CSARDLAAGNTIYF. The CDR3 DNA sequence: TGCAGTGCTAGAGATTTGGCAGCCGGCAACACCATATATTTT.

Many counts were recorded for this clonotype. The chain joins TRBV5-1 to TRBJ2-3, with 12 positions matching TRBD2. V lost 5 bases to trimming and J lost 2 bases; unmatched junction nucleotides: 12. The CDR3 totals 18 residues. Germline V gene data show CDR1 as SGHRS and CDR2 as YFSETQ. The CDR3 DNA is TGCGCCAGCAGAAGGCAGCCGGGACTAGCGGGCTCCACAGATACGCAGTATTTT. It specifies CASRRQPGLAGSTDTQYF.

This clonotype was picked up many times. V usage is TRBV10-3 and J usage is TRBJ2-1; 9 positions agree with TRBD1. The V and J ends lost 6 bases and 9 bases, in that order; junction bases with no gene match: 9. The CDR3 runs to 14 residues. Germline CDR1 is ENHRY and CDR2 is SYGVKD. CDR3 bases: TGTGCCATCAGCCCGGGACAGGGAAGCGGTGAGCAGTTCTTC. Its translation is CAISPGQGSGEQFF.

Many counts were recorded for this clonotype. The chain is built from TRBV5-1 and TRBJ1-4, with 10 positions matching TRBD1. V gave up 4 bases and J gave up 6 bases; unmatched junction bases: 6. The germline V gene encodes CDR1 SGHRS and CDR2 YFSETQ. The CDR3 runs 15 residues. CDR3 loop: CASSTRQGADEKLFF. In DNA, the CDR3 is TGCGCCAGCAGCACCAGACAGGGGGCGGATGAAAAACTGTTTTTT.

The table lists this clonotype with many counts. The chain recombines TRBV7-6 with TRBJ2-2; the match to TRBD2 covers 15 bases. With 4 bases clipped from V and 6 bases from J, the junction kept 3 bases outside the gene matches. Per the germline V gene, CDR1 is SGHVS and CDR2 is FNYEAQ. The CDR3 consists of 16 residues. The CDR3 DNA reads as TGTGCCAGCAGCTATCGGACTAGCGGGAGGGCCGGGGAGCTGTTTTTT. This translates into CASSYRTSGRAGELFF.

This clonotype was observed at least ten times. The chain links TRBV7-2 to TRBJ2-7, with 11 positions matching TRBD1. Losses at the gene ends were 2 bases for V and 0 bases for J; bases not matched to a gene: 12. Per germline, CDR1 SGHTA and CDR2 FQGNSA. The length of the CDR3 is 19 residues. The CDR3 nucleotides are TGTGCCAGCAGCTTACCCCCCCCGGGACAGGGGGGGAACTCCTACGAGCAGTACTTC. Protein: CASSLPPPGQGGNSYEQYF.

This clonotype was observed at least ten times. CDR3 sequence reads: CSVWGRETQYF. For the CDR3, the DNA is TGCAGCGTTTGGGGGAGAGAGACCCAGTACTTC. This chain uses TRBV29-1 with TRBJ2-5; the D call may be TRBD1 or TRBD2 (5 bases each). V shed 5 bases and J shed 4 bases, with 8 bases lying between them. The CDR3 runs to 11 residues. Germline values: CDR1 SQVTM, CDR2 ANQGSEA.

This clonotype appeared many times. Germline and junction disagree at one end, which may indicate a read error. This chain links TRBV7-7 with TRBJ2-2, with D perhaps given as TRBD1 or TRBD2 (5 bases each). Germline V gives CDR1 SSHAT, CDR2 FNYEAQ (reference sequence). The CDR3 is 15 residues long. The CDR3 here is CASSPGTHNTGELFF. CDR3 sequence (DNA): TGTGCTAGCAGTCCCGGGACCCATAACACCGGGGAGCTGTTTTTT.

The sample holds many counts of this clonotype. The gene calls are TRBV12-3 or TRBV12-4 and TRBJ2-7; 10 nucleotides agree with TRBD2. With V trimmed by 5 bases and J by 5 bases, 3 bases remained unmatched. The CDR3 sequence is 13 residues long. CDR3 residues: CASSRLAGDEQYF. The CDR3 DNA sequence: TGTGCCAGCAGTCGACTAGCGGGCGACGAGCAGTACTTC.

This clonotype came up many times. The chain couples TRBV9 to TRBJ2-4, with 7 bases matching TRBD2. After removal of 0 bases from V and 8 bases from J, the junction contained 5 bases not matched to a gene. In germline, CDR1 is SGDLS, CDR2 YYNGEE. This CDR3 is built from 14 residues. The chain's CDR3 is CASSVAGAGDIQYF. CDR3 in DNA: TGTGCCAGCAGCGTAGCCGGGGCGGGGGACATTCAGTACTTC.

This clonotype was found many times. This chain links TRBV5-6 with TRBJ2-5; the D is unclear. Looked up from germline, CDR1 is SGHDT and CDR2 is YYEEEE. Trimming cost V 1 base and J 5 bases, with 12 bases left between them. The CDR3 is made up of 14 amino acids. Here the CDR3 DNA reads TGTGCCAGCAGCTTGAGGGCGAATAGGGAGACCCAGTACTTC. Encoded protein: CASSLRANRETQYF.

This clonotype was seen ten or more times. The chain carries TRBV7-2 and TRBJ2-4; the match to TRBD2 covers 11 bases. The V and J ends lost 5 bases and 6 bases, in that order; junction bases with no gene match: 9. The CDR3 consists of 16 residues. Per the germline V gene, CDR1 is SGHTA and CDR2 is FQGNSA. Here the CDR3 reads CASSPRPGLAANIQYF. CDR3 nucleotides: TGTGCCAGCAGCCCTAGGCCGGGACTAGCGGCAAACATTCAGTACTTC.

This clonotype was picked up many times. The chain joins TRBV20-1 to TRBJ2-1; D is unresolved. The CDR3 loop spans 12 amino acids. CDR1 is DFQATT and CDR2 is SNEGSKA in the germline V gene (reference sequence). V lost 3 bases and J lost 4, with 7 bases in between. The CDR3 DNA is TGCAGTGCTAGCTCCGCATACAATGAGCAGTTCTTC. Protein sequence: CSASSAYNEQFF.